Only a few counts were recorded for the clone carrying this TCR beta chain. Sample time point: pre-sensitization, week 0. The sample's treatment: therapeutic diphenylcyclopropenone sensitization with weekly scalp DPC. Trimming removed 7 bases from V and 8 bases from J; junction bases left unmatched: 16. The CDR3 is 16 residues long. Germline CDR1 and CDR2: MNHEY and SVGEGT. This sample stems from a study of human T cells and chemical hapten exposure. Unique molecular identifiers were attached to individual cDNA molecules during library preparation. TCRdb passed the RACE reads through MiXCR, listing each CDR3 protein once. The table lists 350,000 to 400,000 distinct CDR3 sequences, approximately 5% of them singletons, with around 2.6% in the top ten.

The material was whole blood, obtained in connection with sensitization to the hapten diphenylcyclopropenone (DPC). This clonotype was obtained from a woman between 50 and 59 years old with alopecia areata. Some clones in this sample may be carry-over from other donors' samples. The J gene is TRBJ1-5, the V gene TRBV6-2 or TRBV6-3; 8 bases are a match to TRBD1. Here the CDR3 DNA reads TGTGCCAGCATCGGACGCGGGGACAGGCATGTGGAGCCCCAGCATTTT. Its translation is CASIGRGDRHVEPQHF.